Sequencing of this T cell receptor beta chain was carried out in a study of blood T cell repertoires in COVID-19 (dated by TCRdb to the early 2020s). About the full investigation: Samples from collaborators originated in the United States, Italy and Spain and spanned both the acute and convalescent phases of COVID-19. The material from the prospective study consisted of cDNA or gDNA derived from T cells, B-cell-depleted T cells, or PBMCs. Subjects who had been exposed to COVID-19, were actively infected with it, or had recovered from it provided the deeply sampled blood TCRbeta repertoires that made up the dataset. A freely available public database, intended as a resource for researchers studying the immune response to SARS-CoV-2, is where the repertoires were released. Samples were obtained from the ongoing ImmuneRACE study (first 160 participants) and from over a thousand subjects provided by 6 global collaborators. A de-identified subject ID, COVID-19 status, age in years and sex were almost always included in the sample metadata. Where available, HLA class I and class II types were taken from metadata supplied by the sample provider and were not determined by assay-based typing.

Overall study results and their limits: Clinical and demographic metadata were provided uncurated, with the amount varying by source and participant.

In the prospective study, participants were about 18 to 95 years old, resided in about two dozen geographic areas of the United States, and were enrolled through a virtual design. In the prospective study, cohorts were assigned on the basis of participant-reported clinical history obtained from a screening survey and a study questionnaire. Recovered participants in ImmuneRACE Cohort 3 were defined by two consecutive negative NP/OP PCR tests, clearance by a healthcare professional, or resolution of symptoms. Each participant in the prospective study had whole blood, serum and a nasopharyngeal or oropharyngeal swab collected by mobile phlebotomists. Additional blood draws and questionnaires over an approximately two-month period could optionally be provided by prospective study participants. Before DNA extraction, prospective study blood samples were shipped either frozen or at room temperature.

Cut back by 1 base and 0 bases, the V and J ends lie 11 bases apart. Including cysteine and phenylalanine, the CDR3 has 16 amino acids. Kept here is only the CDR3 DNA, which spans 48 bases and is read in frame from base 1. CDR1 is given as SGHDT and CDR2 as YYEEEE, both from the germline V gene. With respect to this clone: It lacks a known antigen. No base-level quality is on record; no much larger clone is a single base apart.

TCRbeta CDR3 regions were amplified from genomic DNA using the immunoSEQ Assay, a bias-controlled multiplex PCR. The source study handled its data this way. Within the assay, amplification of reference gene primers was used to estimate how many nucleated cells each sample contained. To quantify the absolute abundance of each unique TCRbeta CDR3 rearrangement, sequence reads were collapsed and filtered. For each sample, productive Simpson clonality was calculated as the square root of Simpson's diversity index across productive rearrangements. TCRdb stores this immuneACCESS table with in-frame sequences only. Part of the clones is absent; in the studies checked, under half of the shortfall reflects unresolved V genes, and no reason is known for the rest. The D gene and trimming were derived from the DNA, and the V and J assignments and clone size from that table. Here the sample has 140,000 or so clones; more than 75% occur a single time. The top ten clonotypes cover about 11% of the sample.

This clonotype was obtained from a man aged 55 to 69 who had recovered from COVID-19. The chain was built from TRBV5-6 and TRBJ1-3, with no confident D gene call. Specimen: PBMCs or T cells enriched from blood (not recorded which). CDR3 loop: CASSLPDPSSGNTIYF. The nucleotide sequence is given as TGTGCCAGCAGCTTGCCAGATCCTAGCTCTGGAAACACCATATATTTT.